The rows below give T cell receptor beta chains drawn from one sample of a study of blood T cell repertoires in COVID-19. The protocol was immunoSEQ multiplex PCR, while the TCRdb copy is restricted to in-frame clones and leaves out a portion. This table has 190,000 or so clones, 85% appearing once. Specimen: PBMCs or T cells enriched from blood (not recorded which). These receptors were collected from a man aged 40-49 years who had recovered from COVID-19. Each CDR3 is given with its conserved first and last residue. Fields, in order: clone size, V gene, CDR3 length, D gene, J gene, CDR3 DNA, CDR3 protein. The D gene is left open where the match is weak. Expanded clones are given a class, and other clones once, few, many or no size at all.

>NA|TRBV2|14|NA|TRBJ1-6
TGTGCCAGCAGCTCAGGCCCGACGGAATCACCCCTCCACTTT
CASSSGPTESPLHF
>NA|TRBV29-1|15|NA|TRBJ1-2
TGCAGCGTTGATTTGTTCGGGAGACTGGGCTATGGCTACACCTTC
CSVDLFGRLGYGYTF
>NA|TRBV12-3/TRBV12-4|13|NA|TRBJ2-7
TGTGCCAGCAGTTTAGGGCCTCTCTACGAGCAGTACTTC
CASSLGPLYEQYF
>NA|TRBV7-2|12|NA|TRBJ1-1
TGTGCCACCGGGGAGGGTTGGACTGAAGCTTTCTTT
CATGEGWTEAFF
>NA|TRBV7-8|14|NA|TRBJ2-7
TGTGCCAGCAGCTTAGAGCAAGTTGGCTACGAGCAGTACTTC
CASSLEQVGYEQYF
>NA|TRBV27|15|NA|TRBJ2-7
TGTGCCAGCAGTCCTCCTGGGCTAGCCGGCTACGAGCAGTACTTC
CASSPPGLAGYEQYF
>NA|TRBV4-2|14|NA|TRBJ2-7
TGTGCCAGCAGCCAAGCCCCCGGGGACTACGAGCAGTACTTC
CASSQAPGDYEQYF
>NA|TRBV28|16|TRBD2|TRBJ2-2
TGTGCCAGCAGTTTATGGACTAGCGGGAACACCGGGGAGCTGTTTTTT
CASSLWTSGNTGELFF
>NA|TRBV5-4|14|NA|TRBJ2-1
TGTGCCAGCAGCCCAGAGGATTCCTACAATGAGCAGTTCTTC
CASSPEDSYNEQFF
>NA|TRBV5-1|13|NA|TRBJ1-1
TGCGCCAGCAGTTTCAGTACCTCCACTGAAGCTTTCTTT
CASSFSTSTEAFF
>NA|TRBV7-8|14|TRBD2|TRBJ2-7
TGTGCCAGCAGCTTAAGGGAGGGTCTCTACGAGCAGTACTTC
CASSLREGLYEQYF
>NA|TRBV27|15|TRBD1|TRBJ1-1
TGTGCCAGCAGTCCCGGACAGGGCCTAGGCACTGAAGCTTTCTTT
CASSPGQGLGTEAFF
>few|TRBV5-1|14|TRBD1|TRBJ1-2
TGCGCCAGCAGCTTGACAGGGGAAGGCTATGGCTACACCTTC
CASSLTGEGYGYTF
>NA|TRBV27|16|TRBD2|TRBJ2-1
TGTGCCAGCAGTGCAGGGACTAGCGGGATCTACAATGAGCAGTTCTTC
CASSAGTSGIYNEQFF
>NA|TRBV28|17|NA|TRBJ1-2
TGTGCCAGCAGTTTATTATCCATGGGCCTCCTTTACTATGGCTACACCTTC
CASSLLSMGLLYYGYTF
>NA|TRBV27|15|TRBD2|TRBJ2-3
TGTGCCAGCAGCCCTGGACTAGCCAGCACAGATACGCAGTATTTT
CASSPGLASTDTQYF
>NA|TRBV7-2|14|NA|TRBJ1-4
TGTGCCAGCAGCCCTAACAGGGATAATGAAAAACTGTTTTTT
CASSPNRDNEKLFF
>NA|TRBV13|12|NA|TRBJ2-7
TGTGCCAGCAGCTTAGCCAGCTACGAGCAGTACTTC
CASSLASYEQYF
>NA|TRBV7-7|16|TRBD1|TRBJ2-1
TGTGCTAGCAGCTTGGGCCCGGGACAGGGTGTCAATGAGCAGTTCTTC
CASSLGPGQGVNEQFF
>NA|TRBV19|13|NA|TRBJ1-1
TGTGCCAGTACCGCTCGCTATTGGTCTGAAGCTTTCTTT
CASTARYWSEAFF
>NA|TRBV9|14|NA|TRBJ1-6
TGTGCCAGCAGCCCCCGGCAGGGTAATTCACCCCTCCACTTT
CASSPRQGNSPLHF
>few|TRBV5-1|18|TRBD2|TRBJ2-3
TGCGCCAGCAGCGGGGGGACTAGCGGGAGATGGGGCACAGATACGCAGTATTTT
CASSGGTSGRWGTDTQYF